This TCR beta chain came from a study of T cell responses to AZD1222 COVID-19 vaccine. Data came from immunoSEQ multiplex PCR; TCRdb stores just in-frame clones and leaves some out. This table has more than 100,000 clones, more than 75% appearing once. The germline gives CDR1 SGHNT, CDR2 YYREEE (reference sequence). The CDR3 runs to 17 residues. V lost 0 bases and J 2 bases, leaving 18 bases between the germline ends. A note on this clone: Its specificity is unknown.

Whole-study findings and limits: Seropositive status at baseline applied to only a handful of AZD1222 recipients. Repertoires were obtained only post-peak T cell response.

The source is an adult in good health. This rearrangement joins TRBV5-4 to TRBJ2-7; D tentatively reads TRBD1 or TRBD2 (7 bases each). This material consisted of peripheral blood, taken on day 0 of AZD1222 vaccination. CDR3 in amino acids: CASSLARGGEGTYEQYF. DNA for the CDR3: TGTGCCAGCAGCTTGGCCAGGGGGGGAGAGGGGACCTACGAGCAGTACTTC.